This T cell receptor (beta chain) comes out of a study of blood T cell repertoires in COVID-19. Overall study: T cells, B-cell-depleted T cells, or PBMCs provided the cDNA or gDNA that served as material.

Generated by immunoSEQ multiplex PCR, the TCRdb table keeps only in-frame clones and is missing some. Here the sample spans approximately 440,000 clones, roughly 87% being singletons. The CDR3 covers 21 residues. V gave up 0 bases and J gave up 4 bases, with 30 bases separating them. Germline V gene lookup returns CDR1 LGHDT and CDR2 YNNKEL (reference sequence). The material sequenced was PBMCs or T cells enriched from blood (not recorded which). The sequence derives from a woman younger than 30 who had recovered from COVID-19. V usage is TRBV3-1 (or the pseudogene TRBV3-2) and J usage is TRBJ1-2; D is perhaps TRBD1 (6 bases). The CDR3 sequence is CASSQDSGSWAQGPFIYGYTF. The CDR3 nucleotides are TGTGCCAGCAGCCAAGACTCGGGCAGTTGGGCACAGGGTCCCTTTATCTATGGCTACACCTTC.